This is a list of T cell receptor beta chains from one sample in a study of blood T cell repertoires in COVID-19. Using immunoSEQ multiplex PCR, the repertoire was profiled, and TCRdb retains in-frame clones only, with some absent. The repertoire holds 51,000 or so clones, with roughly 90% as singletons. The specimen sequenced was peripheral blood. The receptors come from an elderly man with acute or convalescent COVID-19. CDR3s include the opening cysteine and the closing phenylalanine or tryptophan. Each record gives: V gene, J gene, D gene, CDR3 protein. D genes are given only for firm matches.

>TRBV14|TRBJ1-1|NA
CASSHLGGLGTEAFF
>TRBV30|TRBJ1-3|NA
CASDSSGGNTIYF
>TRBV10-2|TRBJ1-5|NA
CASSENPGEVSNQPQHF
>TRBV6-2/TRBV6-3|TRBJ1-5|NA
CASSYMRSQPQHF
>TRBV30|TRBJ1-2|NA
CAWTLEGGGYTF
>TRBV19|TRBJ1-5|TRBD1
CASTIDRGYQPQHF
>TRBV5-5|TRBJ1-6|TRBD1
CASSTTVGQGVSPLHF
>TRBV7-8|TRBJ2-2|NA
CASSPDGVANTGELFF
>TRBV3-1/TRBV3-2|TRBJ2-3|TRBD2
CASSQALAEGVDTQYF
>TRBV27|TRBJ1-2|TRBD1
CASSPTGGAFGYTF
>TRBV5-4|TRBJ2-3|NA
CASSYRALSTDTQYF
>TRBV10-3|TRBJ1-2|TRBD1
CATQTGASYGYTF
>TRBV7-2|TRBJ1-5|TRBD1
CASSRGQYNQPQHF
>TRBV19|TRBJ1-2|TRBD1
CASSPGTGAEANYGYTF
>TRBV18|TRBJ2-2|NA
CASSSRQGGTGELFF
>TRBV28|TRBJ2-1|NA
CASSLPLGQGDEQFF
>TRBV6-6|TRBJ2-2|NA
CASGPSNTGELFF
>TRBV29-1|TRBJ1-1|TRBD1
CSGRQGPPNTEAFF
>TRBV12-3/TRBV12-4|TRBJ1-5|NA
CASSPSANQPQHF
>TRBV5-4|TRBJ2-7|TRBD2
CASSAGLANSYEQYF
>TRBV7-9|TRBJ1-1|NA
CASSPGGTEAFF
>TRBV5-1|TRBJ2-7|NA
CASGTALSYEQYF
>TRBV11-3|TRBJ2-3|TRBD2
CASSPYTSGGASVSTQYF
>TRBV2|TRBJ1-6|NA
CASSAGFDNSPLHF
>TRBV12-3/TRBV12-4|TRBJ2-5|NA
CASRLQETQYF
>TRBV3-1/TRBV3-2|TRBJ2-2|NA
CASSQRTGELFF
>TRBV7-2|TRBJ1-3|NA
CASSLALGTPAGNTIYF
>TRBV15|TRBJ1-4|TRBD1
CAASRDPGGSEKLFF
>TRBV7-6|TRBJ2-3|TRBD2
CASSPLSGGSTDTQYF
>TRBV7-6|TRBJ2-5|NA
CASSIRQVQETQYF
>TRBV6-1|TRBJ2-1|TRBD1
CASSEEGGTGVRNEQFF
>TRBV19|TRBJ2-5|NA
CASSINSGLTQETQYF